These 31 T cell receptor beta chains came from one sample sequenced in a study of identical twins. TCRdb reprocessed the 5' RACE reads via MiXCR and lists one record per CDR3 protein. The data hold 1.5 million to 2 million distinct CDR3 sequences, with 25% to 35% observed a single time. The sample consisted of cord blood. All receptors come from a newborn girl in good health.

The chain's CDR3 is CASSTGVASTDTQYF. CDR3 nucleotides: TGTGCCAGCTCCACAGGGGTCGCTAGCACAGATACGCAGTATTTT. The V and J genes are TRBV12-3 or TRBV12-4 and TRBJ2-3; 7 bases are shared with TRBD1. The trim removed 8 bases at V and 0 bases at J, leaving 8 bases unmatched. This CDR3 has 15 residues.

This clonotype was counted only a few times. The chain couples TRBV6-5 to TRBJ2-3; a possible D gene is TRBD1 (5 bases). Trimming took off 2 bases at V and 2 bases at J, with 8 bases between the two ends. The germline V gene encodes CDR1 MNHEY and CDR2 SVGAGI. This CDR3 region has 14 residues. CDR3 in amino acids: CASSYGAPTDTQYF. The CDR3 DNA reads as TGTGCCAGCAGTTACGGGGCCCCCACAGATACGCAGTATTTT.

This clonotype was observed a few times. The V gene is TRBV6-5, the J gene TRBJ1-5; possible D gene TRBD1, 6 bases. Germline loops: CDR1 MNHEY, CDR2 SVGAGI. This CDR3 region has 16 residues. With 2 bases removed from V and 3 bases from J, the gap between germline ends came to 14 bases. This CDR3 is CASSYRGRGDNQPQHF. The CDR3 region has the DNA TGTGCCAGCAGTTACCGGGGGAGGGGGGACAATCAGCCCCAGCATTTT.

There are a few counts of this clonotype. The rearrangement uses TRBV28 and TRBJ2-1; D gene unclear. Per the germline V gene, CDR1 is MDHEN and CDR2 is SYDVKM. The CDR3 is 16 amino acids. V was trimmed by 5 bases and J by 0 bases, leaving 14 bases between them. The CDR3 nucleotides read TGTGCCAGCAGTACCCCGCTGGAGAGCTCCTACAATGAGCAGTTCTTC. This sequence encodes CASSTPLESSYNEQFF.

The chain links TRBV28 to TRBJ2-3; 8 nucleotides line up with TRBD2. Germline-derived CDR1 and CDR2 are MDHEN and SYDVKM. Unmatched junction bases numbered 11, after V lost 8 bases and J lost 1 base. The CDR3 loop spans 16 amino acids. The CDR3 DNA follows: TGTGCCAGCGTTACACGTCTAGCGGGCCGCACAGATACGCAGTATTTT. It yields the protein CASVTRLAGRTDTQYF.

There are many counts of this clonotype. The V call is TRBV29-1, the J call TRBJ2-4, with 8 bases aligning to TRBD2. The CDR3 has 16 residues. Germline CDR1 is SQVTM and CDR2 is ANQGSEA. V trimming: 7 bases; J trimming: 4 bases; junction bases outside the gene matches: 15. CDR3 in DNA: TGCAGCGCCCGGGAGGGGTCCCGAACGTGGAAAAACATTCAGTACTTC. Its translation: CSAREGSRTWKNIQYF.

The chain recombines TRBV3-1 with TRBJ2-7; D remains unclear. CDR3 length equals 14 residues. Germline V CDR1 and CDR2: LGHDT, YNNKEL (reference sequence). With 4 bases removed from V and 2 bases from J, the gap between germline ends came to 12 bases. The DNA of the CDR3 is TGTGCCAGCAGCCCTGGAAAGGGCCCCTACGAGCAGTACTTC. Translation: CASSPGKGPYEQYF.

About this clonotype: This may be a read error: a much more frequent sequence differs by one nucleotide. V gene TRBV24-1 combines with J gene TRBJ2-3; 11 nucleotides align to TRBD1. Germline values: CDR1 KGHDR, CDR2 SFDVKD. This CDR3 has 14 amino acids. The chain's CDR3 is CATSGTGGTDTQFF. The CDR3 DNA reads TGTGCCACCAGTGGGACAGGGGGCACAGATACGCAGTTTTTT.

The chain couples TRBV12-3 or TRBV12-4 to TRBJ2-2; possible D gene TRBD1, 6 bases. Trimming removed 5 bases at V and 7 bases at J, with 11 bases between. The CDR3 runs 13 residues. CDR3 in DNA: TGTGCCAGCAGTCAAACAGGGTACGGGGAGCTGTTTTTT. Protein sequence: CASSQTGYGELFF.

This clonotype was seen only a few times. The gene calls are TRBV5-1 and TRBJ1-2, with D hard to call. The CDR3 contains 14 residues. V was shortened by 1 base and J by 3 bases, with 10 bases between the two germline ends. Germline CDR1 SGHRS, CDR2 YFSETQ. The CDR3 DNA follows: TGCGCCAGCAGCTTGTCGGAGGTATACTATGGCTACACCTTC. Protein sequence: CASSLSEVYYGYTF.

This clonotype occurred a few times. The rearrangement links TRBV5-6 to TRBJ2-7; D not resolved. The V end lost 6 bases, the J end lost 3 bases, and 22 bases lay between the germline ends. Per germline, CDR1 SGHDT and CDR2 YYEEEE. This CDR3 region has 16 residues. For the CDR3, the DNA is TGTGCCAGCAATTCCCCGGAGTACGTGGGAAACTACGAGCAGTACTTC. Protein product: CASNSPEYVGNYEQYF.

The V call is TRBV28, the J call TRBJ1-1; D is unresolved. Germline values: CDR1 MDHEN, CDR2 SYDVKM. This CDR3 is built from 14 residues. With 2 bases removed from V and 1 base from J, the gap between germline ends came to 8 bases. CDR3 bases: TGTGCCAGCAGTTTAAATCTGGGGAACACTGAAGCTTTCTTT. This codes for CASSLNLGNTEAFF.

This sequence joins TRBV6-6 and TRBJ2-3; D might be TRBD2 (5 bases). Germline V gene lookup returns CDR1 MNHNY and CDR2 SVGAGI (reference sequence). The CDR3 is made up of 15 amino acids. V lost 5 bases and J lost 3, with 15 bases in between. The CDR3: CASSRGSQGTDTQYF. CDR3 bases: TGTGCCAGCAGTCGCGGGTCCCAAGGTACAGATACGCAGTATTTT.

The CDR3 DNA reads TGCGCCAGCAGCCGCTGGACTAGCGGTCAAGAGACCCAGTACTTC. Protein sequence: CASSRWTSGQETQYF. This sequence joins TRBV5-1 and TRBJ2-5; 10 bases map to TRBD2. Germline V lookup: CDR1 SGHRS, CDR2 YFSETQ. The CDR3 spans 15 residues. V dropped 4 bases and J dropped 2; count of bases not matched to a gene: 5.

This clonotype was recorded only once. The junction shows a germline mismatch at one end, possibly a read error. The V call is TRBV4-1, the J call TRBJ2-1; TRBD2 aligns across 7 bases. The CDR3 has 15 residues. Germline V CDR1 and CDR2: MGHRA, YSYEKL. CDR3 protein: CASSRTSVSCNEQFF. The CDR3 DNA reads TGCGCCAGCAGCCGTACTAGCGTGTCCTGCAATGAGCAGTTCTTC.

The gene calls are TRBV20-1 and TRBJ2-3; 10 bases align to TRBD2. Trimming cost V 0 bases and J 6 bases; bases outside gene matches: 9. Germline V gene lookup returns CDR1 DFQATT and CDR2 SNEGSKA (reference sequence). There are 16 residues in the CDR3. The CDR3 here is CSARDGLAGAGDTQYF. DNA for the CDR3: TGCAGTGCTAGAGATGGGCTAGCGGGGGCCGGGGATACGCAGTATTTT.

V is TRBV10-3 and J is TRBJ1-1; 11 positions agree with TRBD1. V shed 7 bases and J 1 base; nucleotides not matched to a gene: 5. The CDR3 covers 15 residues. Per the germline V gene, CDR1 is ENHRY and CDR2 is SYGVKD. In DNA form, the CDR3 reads TGTGCCATCACTTTGGACAGGGGGCGGAACACTGAAGCTTTCTTT. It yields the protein CAITLDRGRNTEAFF.

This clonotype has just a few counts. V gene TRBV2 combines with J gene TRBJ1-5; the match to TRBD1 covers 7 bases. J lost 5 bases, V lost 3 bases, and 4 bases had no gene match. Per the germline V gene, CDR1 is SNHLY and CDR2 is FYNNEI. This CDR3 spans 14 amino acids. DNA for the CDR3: TGTGCCAGCAGTGACGACAGGGACCATCAGCCCCAGCATTTT. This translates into CASSDDRDHQPQHF.

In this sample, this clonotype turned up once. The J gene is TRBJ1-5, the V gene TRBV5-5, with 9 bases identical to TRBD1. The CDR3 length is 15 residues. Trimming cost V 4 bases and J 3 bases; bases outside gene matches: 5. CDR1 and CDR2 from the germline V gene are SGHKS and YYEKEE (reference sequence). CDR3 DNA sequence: TGTGCCAGCAGCCAGACAGGGGGGAACAATCAGCCCCAGCATTTT. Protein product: CASSQTGGNNQPQHF.

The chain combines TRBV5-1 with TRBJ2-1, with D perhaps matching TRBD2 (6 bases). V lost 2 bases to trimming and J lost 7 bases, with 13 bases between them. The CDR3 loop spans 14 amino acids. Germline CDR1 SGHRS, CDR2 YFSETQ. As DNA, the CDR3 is TGCGCCAGCAGCTTAGGGTTAGGGAGGAATGAGCAGTTCTTC. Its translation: CASSLGLGRNEQFF.

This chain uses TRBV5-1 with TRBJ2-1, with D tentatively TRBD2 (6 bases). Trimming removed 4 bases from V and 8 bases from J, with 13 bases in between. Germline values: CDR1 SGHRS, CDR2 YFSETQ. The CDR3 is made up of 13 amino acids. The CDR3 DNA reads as TGCGCCAGCAGCGAAGGGACTTCCTATGAGCAGTTCTTC. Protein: CASSEGTSYEQFF.

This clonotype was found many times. CDR3 amino acids: CAISTPDRGDEQYF. CDR3 nucleotide sequence: TGTGCCATCAGTACCCCGGACAGGGGGGACGAGCAGTACTTC. The gene calls are TRBV10-3 and TRBJ2-7; 10 bases match TRBD1. The CDR3 length is 14 residues. Germline assignment: CDR1 ENHRY and CDR2 SYGVKD. After removal of 5 bases from V and 5 bases from J, the junction contained 6 bases not matched to a gene.

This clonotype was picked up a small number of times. This CDR3 is CASSHRTGNSPLHF. CDR3 DNA: TGTGCCAGCAGCCATAGGACGGGGAATTCACCCCTCCACTTT. The chain combines TRBV5-6 with TRBJ1-6; D unresolved. V shed 4 bases and J shed 7 bases, with 12 bases lying between them. The CDR3 covers 14 residues. Per germline, CDR1 SGHDT and CDR2 YYEEEE.

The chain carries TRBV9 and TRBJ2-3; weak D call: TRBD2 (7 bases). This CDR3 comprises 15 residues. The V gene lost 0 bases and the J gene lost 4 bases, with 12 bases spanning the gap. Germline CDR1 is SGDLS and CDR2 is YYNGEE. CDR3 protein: CASSVAGGLADTQYF. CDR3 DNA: TGTGCCAGCAGCGTAGCGGGGGGCCTCGCAGATACGCAGTATTTT.

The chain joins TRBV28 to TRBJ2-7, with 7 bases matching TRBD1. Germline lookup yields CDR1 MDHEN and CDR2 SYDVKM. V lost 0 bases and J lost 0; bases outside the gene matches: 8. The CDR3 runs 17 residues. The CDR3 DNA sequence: TGTGCCAGCAGTTTATGGGGACAGTTCATCCCCTCCTACGAGCAGTACTTC. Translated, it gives CASSLWGQFIPSYEQYF.

The CDR3 loop reads CASSQTNRGSNQPQHF. The CDR3 nucleotides read TGCGCCAGCAGCCAAACGAACAGGGGCAGCAATCAGCCCCAGCATTTT. The chain couples TRBV4-1 to TRBJ1-5; 7 nucleotides align to TRBD1. This CDR3 comprises 16 residues. V dropped 2 bases and J dropped 1; count of bases not matched to a gene: 5. Germline loops: CDR1 MGHRA, CDR2 YSYEKL.

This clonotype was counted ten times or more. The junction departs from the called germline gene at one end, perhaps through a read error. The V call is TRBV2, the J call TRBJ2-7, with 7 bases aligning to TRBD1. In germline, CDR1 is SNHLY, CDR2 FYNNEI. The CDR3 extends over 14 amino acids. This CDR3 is CASSLQGVSYEQYF. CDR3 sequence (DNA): TGCGCCAGCAGCTTGCAGGGGGTGTCCTACGAGCAGTACTTC.

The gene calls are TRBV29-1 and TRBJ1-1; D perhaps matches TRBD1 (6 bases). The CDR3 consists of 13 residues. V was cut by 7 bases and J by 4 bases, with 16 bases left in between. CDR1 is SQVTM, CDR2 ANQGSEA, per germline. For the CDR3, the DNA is TGCAGCGCCGCGGGGGGGCTGCGCACTGAAGCTTTCTTT. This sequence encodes CSAAGGLRTEAFF.

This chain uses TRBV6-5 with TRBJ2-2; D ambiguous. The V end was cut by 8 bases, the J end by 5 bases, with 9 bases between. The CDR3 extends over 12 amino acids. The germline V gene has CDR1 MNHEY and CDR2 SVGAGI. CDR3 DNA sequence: TGTGCCAGCCGACCTCTTACCGGGGAGCTGTTTTTT. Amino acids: CASRPLTGELFF.

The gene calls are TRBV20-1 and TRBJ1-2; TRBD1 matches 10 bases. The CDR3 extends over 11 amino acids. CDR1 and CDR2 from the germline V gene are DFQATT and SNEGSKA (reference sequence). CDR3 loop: CSDRGQKGYTF. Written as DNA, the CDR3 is TGCAGCGACAGGGGGCAGAAAGGCTACACCTTC.

The DNA of the CDR3 is TGTGCCAGCAGCCACACGGACACAGATACGCAGTATTTT. Protein: CASSHTDTDTQYF. The chain combines TRBV5-6 with TRBJ2-3; D is ambiguous. Germline V gene sequence: CDR1 SGHDT, CDR2 YYEEEE. Trimming removed 4 bases at V and 2 bases at J, with 8 bases between. The CDR3 loop spans 13 amino acids.